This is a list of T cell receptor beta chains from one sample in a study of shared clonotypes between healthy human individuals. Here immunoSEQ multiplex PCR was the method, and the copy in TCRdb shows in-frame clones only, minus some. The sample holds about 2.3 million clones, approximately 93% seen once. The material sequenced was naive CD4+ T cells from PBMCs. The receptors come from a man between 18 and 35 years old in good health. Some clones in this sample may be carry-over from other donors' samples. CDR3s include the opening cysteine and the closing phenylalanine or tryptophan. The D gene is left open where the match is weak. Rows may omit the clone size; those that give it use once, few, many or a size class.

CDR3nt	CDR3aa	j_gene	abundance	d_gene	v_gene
TGTGCCAGCATGGACAGGGAGAGTAGAAACACTGAAGCTTTCTTT	CASMDRESRNTEAFF	TRBJ1-1	.	TRBD1	TRBV6-1
TGTGCCAGCAGCTTGGGAAGGGGGGAGACCCAGTACTTC	CASSLGRGETQYF	TRBJ2-5	.	.	TRBV5-4
TGCGCCAGCAGCCCGGGACAGGGGGCCAACACCGGGGAGCTGTTTTTT	CASSPGQGANTGELFF	TRBJ2-2	.	TRBD1	TRBV5-1
TGCAGCGTTGATAGGGGCAGCACTAACTATGGCTACACCTTC	CSVDRGSTNYGYTF	TRBJ1-2	few	.	TRBV29-1
TGTGCCAGCAGTGGAGGGACACCAAATCAGCCCCAGCATTTT	CASSGGTPNQPQHF	TRBJ1-5	.	.	TRBV2
TGTGCCAGCAGCTCCGGAAGTGGCTACACCTTC	CASSSGSGYTF	TRBJ1-2	.	.	TRBV27
TGTGCCAGGCCTAAAACCGGACTAGCGCCCTCGGGCTTC	CARPKTGLAPSGF	TRBJ2-7	.	TRBD2	TRBV7-7
TGTGCCAGCAGCCCAATCAGGACTAGCGGGAGAGGGTACACAGATACGCAGTATTTT	CASSPIRTSGRGYTDTQYF	TRBJ2-3	.	TRBD2	TRBV14
TGTGCCAGTAGTATACGAGGGGGCTATGGCAATCAGCCCCAGCATTTT	CASSIRGGYGNQPQHF	TRBJ1-5	.	TRBD1	TRBV19
TGTGCCAGCAGTGTGGGGGCCCGGGAGACCCAGTACTTC	CASSVGARETQYF	TRBJ2-5	.	.	TRBV2
TGTGCCAGCAGAAGGGGGGTGCGCGAGCAGTACTTC	CASRRGVREQYF	TRBJ2-7	.	.	TRBV6-1
TGTGCCAGCAGCCCCCCCAGGGGGGATCAAGAGACCCAGTACTTC	CASSPPRGDQETQYF	TRBJ2-5	.	.	TRBV21-1
TGCGCCAACCAATTCAGTACAGATACGCAGTATTTT	CANQFSTDTQYF	TRBJ2-3	.	.	TRBV5-1
TGTGCCAGCAGCCTTTGGGGGCAGCCTGATCAACCCCAGCATTTT	CASSLWGQPDQPQHF	TRBJ1-5	.	.	TRBV7-2
TGTGCCAGCAGTGAAAGGGCGAGCGGGAGCTCCTACAATGAGCAGTTCTTC	CASSERASGSSYNEQFF	TRBJ2-1	.	TRBD2	TRBV6-1
TGTGCCAGCAGCTTCGGGGGGCCGTCAGATACGCAGTATTTT	CASSFGGPSDTQYF	TRBJ2-3	.	.	TRBV5-4
TGCGCCAGCAGCTCAGTCGGGGACTACCGATCCTACGAGCAGTACTTC	CASSSVGDYRSYEQYF	TRBJ2-7	.	TRBD2	TRBV5-1
TGTGCCAGCAGAGTCCCTGGGGTTTTGGGGACCCAGTACTTC	CASRVPGVLGTQYF	TRBJ2-5	.	.	TRBV6-6
TGTGCCAGCAGCTTATTGGCAGGGACCGGGGCCGAGCAGTACTTC	CASSLLAGTGAEQYF	TRBJ2-7	once	.	TRBV7-9
TGTGCCAGCAGCTTACCCCCGGCCAGGAGCAATCAGCCCCAGCATTTT	CASSLPPARSNQPQHF	TRBJ1-5	.	.	TRBV7-2
TGCAGCGTCGAACTGGGACGGGGGACCTACGAGCAGTACTTC	CSVELGRGTYEQYF	TRBJ2-7	.	.	TRBV29-1
TGTGCCAGCAATTCGGGAGCGGGATACAATGAGCAGTTCTTC	CASNSGAGYNEQFF	TRBJ2-1	.	TRBD2	TRBV28
TGCGCCAGCAGCCAGGGACTAGCGGGGAGGTACAATGAGCAGTTCTTC	CASSQGLAGRYNEQFF	TRBJ2-1	.	TRBD2	TRBV4-3
TGTGCCAGCAGCCAGGGGGGTTTCGGGGATACGCAGTATTTT	CASSQGGFGDTQYF	TRBJ2-3	.	.	TRBV4-2
TGTGCCAGTAGTTCACTGGACAGGGGGTTTACTAATGAAAAACTGTTTTTT	CASSSLDRGFTNEKLFF	TRBJ1-4	.	TRBD1	TRBV19
TGTGCCAGCAGCTTATCCCCCCCGAGGGCCCAGAACACTGAAGCTTTCTTT	CASSLSPPRAQNTEAFF	TRBJ1-1	.	.	TRBV7-2
TGTGCCAGCAGCGCGCACCACATAGGGGGAGATGAGCAGTTCTTC	CASSAHHIGGDEQFF	TRBJ2-1	.	.	TRBV2
TGTGCCAGCATCCCAGCGGGGGCATCCTACGAGCAGTACTTC	CASIPAGASYEQYF	TRBJ2-7	.	TRBD2	TRBV28
TGTGCCAGCAGTTTACCCCGGACAGGGGGCAGGCAGCCCCAGCATTTT	CASSLPRTGGRQPQHF	TRBJ1-5	.	TRBD1	TRBV28
TGTGCCAGCTCACCGCTCCGACAGGACGCCGGCGGCGAGCAGTACTTC	CASSPLRQDAGGEQYF	TRBJ2-7	.	.	TRBV18
TGTGCCTGGAGTGTACGGGCGGTGAACACTGAAGCTTTCTTT	CAWSVRAVNTEAFF	TRBJ1-1	few	.	TRBV30
TGTGCCAGCAGCGACAGGAGACAAGAGACCCAGTACTTC	CASSDRRQETQYF	TRBJ2-5	.	.	TRBV27
TGTGCCAGCAGTTTAGGGGGGGGCATGGACACTGAAGCTTTCTTT	CASSLGGGMDTEAFF	TRBJ1-1	.	.	TRBV28
TGTGCCTCGAGACTAGCGGGAGGGGAGAATGAGCAGTTCTTC	CASRLAGGENEQFF	TRBJ2-1	.	TRBD2	TRBV10-3
TGTGCCAGCAGCTTCCTAGCGGGATTCTCCTACGAGCAGTACTTC	CASSFLAGFSYEQYF	TRBJ2-7	.	TRBD2	TRBV5-5
TGTGCCAGCAGCAATGCTCGAGGGCCGCTTCGTTATGGCTACACCTTC	CASSNARGPLRYGYTF	TRBJ1-2	.	.	TRBV21-1
TGTGCCAGCGGATATTTGGGTCAGGGCGAGCAGTACTTC	CASGYLGQGEQYF	TRBJ2-7	.	.	TRBV6-6
TGTGCCAGCAGCTGGACAGCGATTGGCTACACCTTC	CASSWTAIGYTF	TRBJ1-2	once	.	TRBV7-9
TGTGCCAGCAGTTTCGACGGACTACGCTCCTACGAGCAGTACTTC	CASSFDGLRSYEQYF	TRBJ2-7	.	.	TRBV7-2
TGTGCCAGCAGTGAAAGAACCTCGGGGAATACTGAAGCTTTCTTT	CASSERTSGNTEAFF	TRBJ1-1	.	.	TRBV6-1
TGCGCCAGCAGCTTGGGCCCAACAGTCCAAGAGACCCAGTACTTC	CASSLGPTVQETQYF	TRBJ2-5	.	.	TRBV5-1
TGTGCCAGCAGTCGAGCGGCCAGCGGGAGCCCCTACAATGAGCAGTTCTTC	CASSRAASGSPYNEQFF	TRBJ2-1	.	TRBD2	TRBV5-4
TGCGCCAGCAGCTTACGACTAGGGACAGGGGGGCCGATGAACACTGAAGCTTTCTTT	CASSLRLGTGGPMNTEAFF	TRBJ1-1	.	TRBD1	TRBV5-1
TGTGCCAGCACCCGAATGCACAGATCCTACGAGCAGTACTTC	CASTRMHRSYEQYF	TRBJ2-7	.	.	TRBV28
TGTGCCAGCAGCCTTACAGGGGGAAATCAGCCCCAGCATTTT	CASSLTGGNQPQHF	TRBJ1-5	few	TRBD1	TRBV7-2
TGCAGTGCTCCTAGCACAGATACGCAGTATTTT	CSAPSTDTQYF	TRBJ2-3	.	.	TRBV20-1
TGTGCCAGTAGTTTACTAACGGGAGAAGGGCCCTACAATGAGCAGTTCTTC	CASSLLTGEGPYNEQFF	TRBJ2-1	few	.	TRBV19
TGTGCCATCAGTGAGTCTCGCGATCAGCCCCAGCATTTT	CAISESRDQPQHF	TRBJ1-5	.	.	TRBV10-3
TGTGCCAGCAGCGTAGATGAACTAGCGGACTACAATGAGCAGTTCTTC	CASSVDELADYNEQFF	TRBJ2-1	.	TRBD2	TRBV9
TGTGCCAGCAATGGGGGGGTGTACAATGAGCAGTTCTTC	CASNGGVYNEQFF	TRBJ2-1	.	TRBD2	TRBV28
TGTGCCAGTAGTTTCAACGGGGTTGCAACTAATGAAAAACTGTTTTTT	CASSFNGVATNEKLFF	TRBJ1-4	once	.	TRBV19